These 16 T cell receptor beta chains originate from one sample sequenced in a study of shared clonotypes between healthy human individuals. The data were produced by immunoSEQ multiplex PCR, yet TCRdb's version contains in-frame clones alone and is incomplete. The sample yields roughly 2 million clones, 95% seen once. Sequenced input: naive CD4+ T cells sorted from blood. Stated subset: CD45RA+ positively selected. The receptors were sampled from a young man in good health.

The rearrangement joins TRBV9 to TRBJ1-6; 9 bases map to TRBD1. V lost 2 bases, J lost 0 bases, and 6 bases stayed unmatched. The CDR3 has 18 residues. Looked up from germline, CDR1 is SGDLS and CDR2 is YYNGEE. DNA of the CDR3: TGTGCCAGCAGCGTCTCGGGACAGGGAAGCTCCTATAATTCACCCCTCCACTTT. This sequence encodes CASSVSGQGSSYNSPLHF.

CDR3 DNA: TGTGCCAGTAGTATAGTCCCTGGGGGGGGCCAGCCCCAGCATTTT. Translating gives CASSIVPGGGQPQHF. This chain uses TRBV19 with TRBJ1-5; D is perhaps TRBD1 (6 bases). Trimming pared 1 base from V and 7 bases from J, leaving 14 bases between. The CDR3 length is 15 residues. The germline CDR1 and CDR2 sequences are LNHDA and SQIVND (reference sequence).

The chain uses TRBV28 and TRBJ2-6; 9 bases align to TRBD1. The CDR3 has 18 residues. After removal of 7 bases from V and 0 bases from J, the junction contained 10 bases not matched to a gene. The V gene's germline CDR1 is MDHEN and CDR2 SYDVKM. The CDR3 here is CASTPVGTGISGANVLTF. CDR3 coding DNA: TGTGCCAGCACCCCGGTGGGGACAGGGATCTCTGGGGCCAACGTCCTGACTTTC.

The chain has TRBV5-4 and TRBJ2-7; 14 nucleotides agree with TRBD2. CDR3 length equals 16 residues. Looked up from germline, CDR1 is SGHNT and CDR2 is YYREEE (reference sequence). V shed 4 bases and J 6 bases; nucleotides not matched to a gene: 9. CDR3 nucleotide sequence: TGTGCCAGCAGCCCCGGGACTAGCGGGAGTTTCGGCGAGCAGTACTTC. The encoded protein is CASSPGTSGSFGEQYF.

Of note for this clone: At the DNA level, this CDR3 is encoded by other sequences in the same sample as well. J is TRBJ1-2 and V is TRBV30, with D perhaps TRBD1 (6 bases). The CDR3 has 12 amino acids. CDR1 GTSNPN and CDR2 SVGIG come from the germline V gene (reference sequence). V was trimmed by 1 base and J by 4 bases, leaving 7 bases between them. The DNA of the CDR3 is TGTGCCTGGAGTGAAGGGGGCTATGGCTACACCTTC. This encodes CAWSEGGYGYTF.

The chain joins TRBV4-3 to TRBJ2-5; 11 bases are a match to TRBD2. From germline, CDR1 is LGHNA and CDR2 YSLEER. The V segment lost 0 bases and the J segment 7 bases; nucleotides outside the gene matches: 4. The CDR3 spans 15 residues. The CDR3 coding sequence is TGCGCCAGCAGCCAAGAACTAGCGGGAGCTCGGACCCAGTACTTC. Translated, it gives CASSQELAGARTQYF.

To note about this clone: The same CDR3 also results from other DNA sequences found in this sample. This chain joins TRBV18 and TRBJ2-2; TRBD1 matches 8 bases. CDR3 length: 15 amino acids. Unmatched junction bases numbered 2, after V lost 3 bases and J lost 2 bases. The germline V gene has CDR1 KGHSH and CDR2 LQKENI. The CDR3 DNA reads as TGTGCCAGCTCACCCGGGACAGGAAACACCGGGGAGCTGTTTTTT. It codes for CASSPGTGNTGELFF.

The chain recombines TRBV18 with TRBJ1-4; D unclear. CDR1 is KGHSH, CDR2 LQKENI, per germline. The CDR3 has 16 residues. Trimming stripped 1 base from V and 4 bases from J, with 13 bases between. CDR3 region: CASSPLEGSYNEKLFF. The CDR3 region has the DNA TGTGCCAGCTCACCACTTGAGGGTTCCTATAATGAAAAACTGTTTTTT.

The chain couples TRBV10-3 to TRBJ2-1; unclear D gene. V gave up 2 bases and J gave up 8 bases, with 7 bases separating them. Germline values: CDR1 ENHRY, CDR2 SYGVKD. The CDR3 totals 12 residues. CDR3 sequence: CAISEKMDEQFF. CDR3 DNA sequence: TGTGCCATCAGTGAGAAAATGGATGAGCAGTTCTTC.

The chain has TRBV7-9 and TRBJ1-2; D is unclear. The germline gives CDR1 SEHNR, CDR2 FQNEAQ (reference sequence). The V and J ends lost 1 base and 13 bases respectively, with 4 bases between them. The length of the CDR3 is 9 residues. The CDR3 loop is CASSLVSTF. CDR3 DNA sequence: TGTGCCAGCAGCTTAGTCTCCACCTTC.

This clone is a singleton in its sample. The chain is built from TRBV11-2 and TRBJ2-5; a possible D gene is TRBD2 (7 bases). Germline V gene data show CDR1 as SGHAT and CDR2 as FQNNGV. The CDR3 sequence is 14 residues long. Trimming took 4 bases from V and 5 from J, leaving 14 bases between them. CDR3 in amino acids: CASSSAGAGETQYF. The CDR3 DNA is TGTGCCAGCAGCTCCGCGGGGGCAGGGGAGACCCAGTACTTC.

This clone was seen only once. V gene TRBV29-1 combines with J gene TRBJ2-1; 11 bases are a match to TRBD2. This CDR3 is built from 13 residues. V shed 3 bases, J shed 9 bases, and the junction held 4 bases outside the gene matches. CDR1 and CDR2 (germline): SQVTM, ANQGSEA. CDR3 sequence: CSVEGLAGGEQFF. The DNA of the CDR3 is TGCAGCGTTGAGGGGCTAGCGGGAGGTGAGCAGTTCTTC.

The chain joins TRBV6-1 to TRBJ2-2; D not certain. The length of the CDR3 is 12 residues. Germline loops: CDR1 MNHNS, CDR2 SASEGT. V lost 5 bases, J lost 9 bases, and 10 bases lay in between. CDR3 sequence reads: CASSYLLRELFF. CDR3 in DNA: TGTGCCAGCAGTTATCTATTACGGGAGCTGTTTTTT.

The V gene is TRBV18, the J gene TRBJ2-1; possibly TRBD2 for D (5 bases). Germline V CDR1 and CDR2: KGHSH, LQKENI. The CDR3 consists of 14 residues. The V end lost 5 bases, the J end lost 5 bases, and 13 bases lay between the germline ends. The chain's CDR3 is CASSVLAMDNEQFF. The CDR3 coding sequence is TGTGCCAGCTCAGTCCTAGCTATGGACAATGAGCAGTTCTTC.

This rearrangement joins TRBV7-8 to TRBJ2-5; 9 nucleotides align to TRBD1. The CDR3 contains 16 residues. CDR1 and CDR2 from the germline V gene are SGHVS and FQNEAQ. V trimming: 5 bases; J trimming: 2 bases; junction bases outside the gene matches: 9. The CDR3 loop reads CASSPPDRGVQETQYF. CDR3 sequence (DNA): TGTGCCAGCAGCCCGCCGGACAGGGGTGTGCAAGAGACCCAGTACTTC. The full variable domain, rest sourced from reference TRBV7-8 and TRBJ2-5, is GAGVSQSPRYKVAKRGQDVALRCDPISGHVSLFWYQQALGQGPEFLTYFQNEAQLDKSGLPSDRFFAERPEGSVSTLKIQRTQQEDSAVYLCASSPPDRGVQETQYFGPGTRLLVL.

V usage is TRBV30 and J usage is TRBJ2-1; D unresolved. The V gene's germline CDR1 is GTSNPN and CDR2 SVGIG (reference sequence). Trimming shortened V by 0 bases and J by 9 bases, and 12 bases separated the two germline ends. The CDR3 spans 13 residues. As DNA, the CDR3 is TGTGCCTGGAGTGTACGGCTCCCTAGTGAGCAGTTCTTC. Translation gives CAWSVRLPSEQFF.